These T cell receptor beta chains were read from a single sample in a study of long-term antiretroviral therapy in people with HIV. Data came from immunoSEQ multiplex PCR; TCRdb stores just in-frame clones and leaves some out. Among approximately 17,000 clones, approximately 72% were seen once, and the ten largest hold approximately 13%. Sequences were derived from unsorted PBMCs, sampled 3.2 years after starting antiretroviral therapy. These receptors all come from a woman in her thirties or forties with HIV. Each CDR3 is given with its conserved first and last residue. Each record gives: J gene, D gene, V gene, clone size, CDR3 DNA, CDR3 protein. A D gene is named only where the DNA matches it firmly. Rows may omit the clone size; those that give it use once, few, many or a size class.

j_call: TRBJ2-7
d_call: .
v_call: TRBV29-1
clone_size: .
cdr3_nt: TGCAGCGTTTATGAGGGGGCGGGAGAGCAGTACTTC
cdr3_aa: CSVYEGAGEQYF

j_call: TRBJ2-1
d_call: TRBD1
v_call: TRBV5-4
clone_size: few
cdr3_nt: TGTGCCAGCAGCCTCCGGGACAGGGTCAATGAGCAGTTCTTC
cdr3_aa: CASSLRDRVNEQFF

j_call: TRBJ2-7
d_call: TRBD1
v_call: TRBV29-1
clone_size: .
cdr3_nt: TGCAGCGTTGAGTCACAGGGGGCGGGTGAGCAGTACTTC
cdr3_aa: CSVESQGAGEQYF

j_call: TRBJ2-1
d_call: TRBD2
v_call: TRBV7-2
clone_size: .
cdr3_nt: TGTGCCAGCAGCTTAGCGTACAGCGGGGGGGCCCGAATGGACAATGAGCAGTTCTTC
cdr3_aa: CASSLAYSGGARMDNEQFF

j_call: TRBJ1-6
d_call: .
v_call: TRBV6-6
clone_size: .
cdr3_nt: TGTGCCAGCAGTTACTCAGATTCCATACCCCTCCACTTT
cdr3_aa: CASSYSDSIPLHF

j_call: TRBJ1-4
d_call: .
v_call: TRBV5-1
clone_size: .
cdr3_nt: TGCGCCAGCAAGGGGTCAACTAATGAAAAACTGTTTTTT
cdr3_aa: CASKGSTNEKLFF

j_call: TRBJ1-5
d_call: TRBD1
v_call: TRBV18
clone_size: .
cdr3_nt: TGTGCCAGCTCACGGGACAGGGGGCATCAGCCCCAGCATTTT
cdr3_aa: CASSRDRGHQPQHF

j_call: TRBJ2-5
d_call: TRBD1
v_call: TRBV7-9
clone_size: .
cdr3_nt: TGTGCCAGCAGACCGGACAGGGGGTTAGGTCCCGAGCAAGAGACCCAGTACTTC
cdr3_aa: CASRPDRGLGPEQETQYF

j_call: TRBJ1-5
d_call: TRBD1
v_call: TRBV5-5
clone_size: .
cdr3_nt: TGTGCCAGCAGCTTGGGACAGGGGCGAGCTCAGCCCCAGCATTTT
cdr3_aa: CASSLGQGRAQPQHF

j_call: TRBJ1-5
d_call: TRBD1
v_call: TRBV5-1
clone_size: .
cdr3_nt: TGCGCCAGCAGCTTGATGACAGGGGATCAGCCCCAGCATTTT
cdr3_aa: CASSLMTGDQPQHF